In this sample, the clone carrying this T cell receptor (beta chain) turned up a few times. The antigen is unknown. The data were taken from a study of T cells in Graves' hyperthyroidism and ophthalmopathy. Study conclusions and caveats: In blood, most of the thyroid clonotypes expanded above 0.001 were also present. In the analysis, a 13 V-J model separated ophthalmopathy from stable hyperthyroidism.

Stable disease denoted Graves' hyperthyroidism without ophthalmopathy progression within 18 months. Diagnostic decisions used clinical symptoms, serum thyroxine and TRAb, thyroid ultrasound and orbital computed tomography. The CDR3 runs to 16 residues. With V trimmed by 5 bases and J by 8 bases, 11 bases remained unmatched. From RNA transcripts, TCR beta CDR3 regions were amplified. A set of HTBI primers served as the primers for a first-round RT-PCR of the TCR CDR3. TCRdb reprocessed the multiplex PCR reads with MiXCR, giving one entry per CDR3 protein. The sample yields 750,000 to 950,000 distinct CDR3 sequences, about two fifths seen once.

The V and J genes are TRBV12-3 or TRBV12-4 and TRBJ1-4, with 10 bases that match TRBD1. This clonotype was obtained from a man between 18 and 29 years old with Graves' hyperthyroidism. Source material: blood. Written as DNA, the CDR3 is TGTGCCAGCAGTCCAGACAGGGGGCGTGAAGTGGAAAAACTGTTTTTT. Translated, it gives CASSPDRGREVEKLFF.